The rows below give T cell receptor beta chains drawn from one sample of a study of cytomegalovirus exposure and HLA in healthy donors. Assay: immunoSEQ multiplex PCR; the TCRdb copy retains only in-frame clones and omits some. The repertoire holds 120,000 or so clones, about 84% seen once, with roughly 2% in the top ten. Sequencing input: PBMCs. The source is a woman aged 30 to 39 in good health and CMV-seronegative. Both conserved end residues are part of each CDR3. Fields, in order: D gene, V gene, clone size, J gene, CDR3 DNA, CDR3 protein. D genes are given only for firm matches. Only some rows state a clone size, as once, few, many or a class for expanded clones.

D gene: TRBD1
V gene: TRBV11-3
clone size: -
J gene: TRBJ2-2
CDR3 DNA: TGTGCCAGCAGCCCAGGGGGAAGCTCCGGGGAGCTGTTTTTT
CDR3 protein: CASSPGGSSGELFF

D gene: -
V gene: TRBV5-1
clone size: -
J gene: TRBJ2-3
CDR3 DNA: TGCGCCAGCAGAGGACAGCTGGGGGATACGCAGTATTTT
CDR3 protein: CASRGQLGDTQYF

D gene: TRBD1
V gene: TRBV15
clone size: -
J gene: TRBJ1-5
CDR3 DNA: TGTGCCACCAGCAGAGATCGCGGGGTTTTGGAGACAGGGGATCATAGGCCCCAGCATTTT
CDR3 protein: CATSRDRGVLETGDHRPQHF

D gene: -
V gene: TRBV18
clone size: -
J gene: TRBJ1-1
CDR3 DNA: TGTGCCAGCTCACCCGGAGGGACGGGCACTGAAGCTTTCTTT
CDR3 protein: CASSPGGTGTEAFF

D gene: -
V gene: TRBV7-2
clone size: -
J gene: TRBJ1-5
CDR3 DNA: TGTGCCAGCAGCCCGGGGGGGGGCAGCCAGCCCCAGCATTTT
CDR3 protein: CASSPGGGSQPQHF

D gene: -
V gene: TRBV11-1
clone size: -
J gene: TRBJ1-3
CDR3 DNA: TGTGCCAGCAGCACCAGACAGGAGGGAAACACCATATATTTT
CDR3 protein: CASSTRQEGNTIYF

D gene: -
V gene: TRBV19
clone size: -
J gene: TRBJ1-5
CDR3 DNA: TGTGCCAGTAGTATAGATGAGAATCAGCCCCAGCATTTT
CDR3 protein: CASSIDENQPQHF

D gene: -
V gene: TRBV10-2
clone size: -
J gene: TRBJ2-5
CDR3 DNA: TGCGCCAGCAGGGGCCCGATTGGCGGGGAGACCCAGTACTTC
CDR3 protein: CASRGPIGGETQYF

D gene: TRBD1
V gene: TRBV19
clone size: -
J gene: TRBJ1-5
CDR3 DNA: TGTGCCAGTACCCCGGGACAGGGGGCTGTGAATCAGCCCCAGCATTTT
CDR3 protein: CASTPGQGAVNQPQHF

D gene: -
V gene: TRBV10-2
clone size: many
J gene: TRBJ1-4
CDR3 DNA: TGCGCCAGCAGAGCGGACAGCGCTAATGAAAAACTGTTTTTT
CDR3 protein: CASRADSANEKLFF

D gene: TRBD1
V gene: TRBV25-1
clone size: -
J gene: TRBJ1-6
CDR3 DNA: TGTGCCAGCAATCAGGGGGGATATAATTCACCCCTCCACTTT
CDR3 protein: CASNQGGYNSPLHF

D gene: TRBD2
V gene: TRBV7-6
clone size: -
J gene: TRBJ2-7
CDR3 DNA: TGTGCCAGCAGCTTCCGACTAGCGGGGGGGTTTCGCTACGAGCAGTACTTC
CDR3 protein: CASSFRLAGGFRYEQYF

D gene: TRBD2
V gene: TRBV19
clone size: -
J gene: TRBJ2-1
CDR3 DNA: TGTGCCAGTAGATCTAGCGGGAGCGGTTACAATGAGCAGTTCTTC
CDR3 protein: CASRSSGSGYNEQFF

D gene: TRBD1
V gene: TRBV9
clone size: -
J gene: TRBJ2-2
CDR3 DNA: TGTGCCAGCAGCGTAGCTGTGACAGGGTACACCGGGGAGCTGTTTTTT
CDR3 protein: CASSVAVTGYTGELFF

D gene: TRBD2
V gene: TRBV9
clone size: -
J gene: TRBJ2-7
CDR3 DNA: TGTGCCAGCAGCCCCCGGGCTAGCGGGGGGGCCTACGAGCAGTACTTC
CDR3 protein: CASSPRASGGAYEQYF

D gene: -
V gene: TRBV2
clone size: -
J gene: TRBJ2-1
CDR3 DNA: TGTGCCAGCAGTGCAGACACCCAGGACTACAATGAGCAGTTCTTC
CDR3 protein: CASSADTQDYNEQFF

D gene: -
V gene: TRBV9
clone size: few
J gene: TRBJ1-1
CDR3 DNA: TGTGCCAGCAGCGTTCAGGGGAGCACTGAAGCTTTCTTT
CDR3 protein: CASSVQGSTEAFF

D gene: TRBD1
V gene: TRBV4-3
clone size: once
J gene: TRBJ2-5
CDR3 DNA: TGCGCCAGCAGCCAAGGGGGACAGGGCCAAGAGACCCAGTACTTC
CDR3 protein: CASSQGGQGQETQYF

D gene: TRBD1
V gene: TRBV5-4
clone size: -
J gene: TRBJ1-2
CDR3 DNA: TGTGCCAGCAGCCCACCGGGACAGCTTAACTATGGCTACACCTTC
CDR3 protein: CASSPPGQLNYGYTF

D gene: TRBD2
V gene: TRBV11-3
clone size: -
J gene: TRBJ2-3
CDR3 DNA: TGTGCCAGCAGCTCCGGACTAGCGGGGGGGCCCACAGATACGCAGTATTTT
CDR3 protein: CASSSGLAGGPTDTQYF

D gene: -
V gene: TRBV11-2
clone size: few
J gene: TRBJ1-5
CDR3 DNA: TGTGCCAGCAGCTTATCAGGGGGCAATCAGCCCCAGCATTTT
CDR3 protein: CASSLSGGNQPQHF

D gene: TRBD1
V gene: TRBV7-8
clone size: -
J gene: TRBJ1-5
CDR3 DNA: TGTGCCAGCAGCTTCGGACAGGGGATTTATAGCAATCAGCCCCAGCATTTT
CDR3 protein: CASSFGQGIYSNQPQHF

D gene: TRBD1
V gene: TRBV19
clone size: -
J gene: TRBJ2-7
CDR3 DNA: TGTGCCAGTAGCCGTACTGACAGGGTCTCCTACGAGCAGTACTTC
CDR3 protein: CASSRTDRVSYEQYF

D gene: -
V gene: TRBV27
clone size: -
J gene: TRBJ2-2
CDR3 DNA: TGTGCCAGCAGTTTATACTCAGCGAGGGCATCGAACACCGGGGAGCTGTTTTTT
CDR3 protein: CASSLYSARASNTGELFF

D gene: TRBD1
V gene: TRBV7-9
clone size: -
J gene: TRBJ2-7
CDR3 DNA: TGTGCCAGCAGCCCGGGACAGTCCTACGAGCAGTACTTC
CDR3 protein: CASSPGQSYEQYF

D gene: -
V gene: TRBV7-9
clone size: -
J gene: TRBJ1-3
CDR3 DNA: TGTGCCAGCAGCTTAGGGCAACCGCATCTCTCTGGAAACACCATATATTTT
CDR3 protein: CASSLGQPHLSGNTIYF

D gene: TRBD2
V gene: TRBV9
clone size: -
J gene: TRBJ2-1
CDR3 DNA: TGTGCCAGCAGCCTAGCGGGGGACCTCTACAATGAGCAGTTCTTC
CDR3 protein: CASSLAGDLYNEQFF

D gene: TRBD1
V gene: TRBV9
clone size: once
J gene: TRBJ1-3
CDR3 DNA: TGTGCCAGCAGCGTCACTCCGGGACAGGAATCTGGAAACACCATATATTTT
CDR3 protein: CASSVTPGQESGNTIYF

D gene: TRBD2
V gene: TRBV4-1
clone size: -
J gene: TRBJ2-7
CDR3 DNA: TGCGCCAGCAGCCCGGGAGCTAGCGGTACCTACGAGCAGTACTTC
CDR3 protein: CASSPGASGTYEQYF

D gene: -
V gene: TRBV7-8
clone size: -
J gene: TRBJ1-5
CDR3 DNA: TGTGCCAGCAGCTTAGCCGCAGGGGCTCCGAGCAATCAGCCCCAGCATTTT
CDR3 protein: CASSLAAGAPSNQPQHF